Sequencing of this T cell receptor beta chain was carried out in a study of T cells in Graves' hyperthyroidism and ophthalmopathy. Patients aged 18 to 65 had newly diagnosed hyperthyroidism of under 2 months' duration. Clinical symptoms, serum thyroxine, TRAb, thyroid ultrasound and orbital computed tomography established diagnosis. The authors took PBMCs from 10 ml fresh peripheral blood. The CDR3 regions of TCR beta were amplified from RNA transcripts. In the first-round RT-PCR of the TCR CDR3, the HTBI primer set was used. TCRdb recomputed calls from the multiplex PCR reads with MiXCR, one row per CDR3 protein. The top ten clones hold about 14% of a sample with approximately 710,000 distinct CDR3 sequences, roughly 17% of them seen once. V shed 0 bases and J shed 6 bases, with 6 bases lying between them. Germline CDR1 is KGHSH and CDR2 is LQKENI. The CDR3 extends over 14 amino acids.

The origin of this receptor is a man aged 45-60 years with Graves' hyperthyroidism. The chain links TRBV18 to TRBJ1-6; no clear D gene. Input material: blood. CDR3 amino acids: CASSPPPSNSPLHF. CDR3 in DNA: TGTGCCAGCTCACCACCCCCATCTAATTCACCCCTCCACTTT.